The next 11 T cell receptor beta chains were all read from a single sample in a study of siplizumab effects on memory and regulatory T cells. TCRdb's table, derived via immunoSEQ multiplex PCR, lists solely in-frame clones and lacks some. This sample has more than 90,000 clones, with about nine tenths found just once. The source material was non-Treg CD4+ T cells sorted from blood. Receptor source: a human donor in good health.

This clone has a handful of counts. The J gene is TRBJ2-3, the V gene TRBV29-1; 7 nucleotides align to TRBD1. V lost 7 bases to trimming and J lost 3 bases; unmatched junction nucleotides: 10. The germline gives CDR1 SQVTM, CDR2 ANQGSEA. The CDR3 has 14 residues. The CDR3 loop is CSARTRQGTDTQYF. The CDR3 coding sequence is TGCAGCGCCAGAACTCGACAGGGTACAGATACGCAGTATTTT.

The V and J genes are TRBV5-4 and TRBJ1-3; the D gene is possibly TRBD1 (5 bases). Trimming took off 0 bases at V and 0 bases at J, with 13 bases between the two ends. Germline V gene sequence: CDR1 SGHNT, CDR2 YYREEE (reference sequence). CDR3 length: 17 residues. Here the CDR3 DNA reads TGTGCCAGCAGCTTGGGGGGCGGACTCAACTCTGGAAACACCATATATTTT. The encoded protein is CASSLGGGLNSGNTIYF. Complete variable domain (other parts from reference TRBV5-4 and TRBJ1-3): ETGVTQSPTHLIKTRGQQVTLRCSSQSGHNTVSWYQQALGQGPQFIFQYYREEENGRGNFPPRFSGLQFPNYSSELNVNALELDDSALYLCASSLGGGLNSGNTIYFGEGSWLTVV.

This sequence joins TRBV9 and TRBJ1-5; D ambiguous. Germline V lookup: CDR1 SGDLS, CDR2 YYNGEE. The CDR3 extends over 13 amino acids. With 2 bases removed from V and 7 bases from J, the gap between germline ends came to 10 bases. The CDR3 DNA reads as TGTGCCAGCAGCGTGGACCTGAGCCAGCCCCAGCATTTT. It is translated as CASSVDLSQPQHF.

To note about this clone: Distinct nucleotide sequences in the sample also encode this CDR3. The gene calls are TRBV27 and TRBJ2-6, with 10 bases lining up with TRBD1. V lost 5 bases, J lost 2 bases, and 6 bases stayed unmatched. This CDR3 comprises 17 residues. Germline assignment: CDR1 MNHEY and CDR2 SMNVEV (reference sequence). The CDR3 loop reads CASSADRGGTGANVLTF. Written as DNA, the CDR3 is TGTGCCAGCAGTGCGGACAGGGGGGGGACTGGGGCCAACGTCCTGACTTTC.

The chain is built from TRBV5-8 and TRBJ1-1; D is uncertain. This CDR3 is built from 18 residues. Trimming removed 0 bases at V and 0 bases at J, with 18 bases between. The germline CDR1 and CDR2 sequences are SGHTS and YDEGEE. The CDR3 reads CASSLVPGLSIMNTEAFF. The CDR3 DNA follows: TGTGCCAGCAGCTTGGTCCCGGGCTTATCGATAATGAACACTGAAGCTTTCTTT.

CDR3 bases: TGTGCCATCAGTGCGGTAGCGCACACCGGGGAGCTGTTTTTT. Translation: CAISAVAHTGELFF. V and J are TRBV10-3 and TRBJ2-2; TRBD2 is a possible D gene (5 bases). The V and J ends lost 4 bases and 3 bases respectively, with 9 bases between them. The CDR3 runs 14 residues. Germline values: CDR1 ENHRY, CDR2 SYGVKD.

Regarding this clone: No DNA is shown, since the ends of the CDR3 on it are uncertain; the CDR3 is the one TCRdb lists. The rearrangement links TRBV5-4 to TRBJ2-2. From its first to its last residue, the CDR3 has 16 amino acids. Germline V gene lookup returns CDR1 SGHNT and CDR2 YYREEE (reference sequence). The CDR3 sequence is CASSFGPGSNTGELFF.

This clone has a single count. This sequence joins TRBV7-8 and TRBJ1-2, with D possibly TRBD1 on 5 matching bases. V was shortened by 0 bases and J by 2 bases, with 7 bases between the two germline ends. Germline values: CDR1 SGHVS, CDR2 FQNEAQ. This CDR3 is 14 amino acids long. The CDR3 nucleotides read TGTGCCAGCAGCTTAGCGGCAGGGAACTATGGCTACACCTTC. This translates into CASSLAAGNYGYTF.

The chain has TRBV11-1 and TRBJ2-1, with 11 nucleotides matching TRBD2. Germline loops: CDR1 SGHAT, CDR2 FQDESV (reference sequence). This CDR3 spans 17 amino acids. V was clipped by 2 bases and J by 6 bases; unmatched bases: 9. CDR3 loop: CASSLMRLAGGRNEQFF. In nucleotides, the CDR3 is TGTGCCAGCAGCTTAATGAGGCTAGCGGGAGGTCGCAATGAGCAGTTCTTC.

The chain combines TRBV6-1 with TRBJ2-1; possible D gene TRBD2, 6 bases. Trimming cost V 2 bases and J 9 bases, with 29 bases left between them. CDR1 is MNHNS and CDR2 is SASEGT in the germline V gene. The CDR3 has 19 amino acids. The CDR3 here is CASSERVGAGAGRRGEQFF. CDR3 DNA: TGTGCCAGCAGTGAACGGGTAGGGGCGGGCGCAGGGAGGAGGGGTGAGCAGTTCTTC.

The rearrangement links TRBV27 to TRBJ2-7; D remains unclear. This CDR3 has 13 amino acids. Trimming left V 7 bases short and J 6 bases short, with 16 bases between. The V gene's germline CDR1 is MNHEY and CDR2 SMNVEV (reference sequence). The CDR3 is CASTRAPGVEQYF. DNA of the CDR3: TGTGCCAGCACCCGGGCCCCTGGGGTCGAGCAGTACTTC.